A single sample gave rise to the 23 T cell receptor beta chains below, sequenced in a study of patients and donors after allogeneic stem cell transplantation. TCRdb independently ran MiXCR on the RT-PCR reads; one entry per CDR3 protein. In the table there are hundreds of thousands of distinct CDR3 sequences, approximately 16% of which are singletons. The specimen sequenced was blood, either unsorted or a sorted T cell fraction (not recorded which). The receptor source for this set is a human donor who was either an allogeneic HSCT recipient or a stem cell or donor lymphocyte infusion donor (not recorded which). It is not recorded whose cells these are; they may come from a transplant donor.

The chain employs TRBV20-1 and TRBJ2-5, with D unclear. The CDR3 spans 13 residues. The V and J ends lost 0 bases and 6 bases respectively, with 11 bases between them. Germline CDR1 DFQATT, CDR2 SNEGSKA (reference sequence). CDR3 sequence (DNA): TGCAGTGCTAGAGATCCTGGTTCCAAGACCCAGTACTTC. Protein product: CSARDPGSKTQYF.

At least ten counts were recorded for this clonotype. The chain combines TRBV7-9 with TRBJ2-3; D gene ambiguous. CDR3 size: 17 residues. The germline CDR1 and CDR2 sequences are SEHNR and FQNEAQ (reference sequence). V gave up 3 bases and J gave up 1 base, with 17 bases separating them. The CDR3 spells CASSFPKHLLGTDTQYF. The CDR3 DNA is TGTGCCAGCAGCTTCCCTAAACATCTTCTCGGCACAGATACGCAGTATTTT.

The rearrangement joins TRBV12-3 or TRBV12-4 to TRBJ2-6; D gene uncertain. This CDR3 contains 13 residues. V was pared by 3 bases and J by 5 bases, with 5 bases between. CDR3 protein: CASSFDRANVLTF. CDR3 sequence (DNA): TGTGCCAGCAGTTTCGACAGGGCCAACGTCCTGACTTTC.

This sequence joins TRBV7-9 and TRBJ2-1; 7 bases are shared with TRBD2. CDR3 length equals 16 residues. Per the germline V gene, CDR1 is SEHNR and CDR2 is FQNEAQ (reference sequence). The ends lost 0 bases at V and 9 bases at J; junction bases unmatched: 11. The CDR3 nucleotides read TGTGCCAGCAGCTTAGCAAGCAGTTCGGGGGGAGGTGAGCAGTTCTTC. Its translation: CASSLASSSGGGEQFF.

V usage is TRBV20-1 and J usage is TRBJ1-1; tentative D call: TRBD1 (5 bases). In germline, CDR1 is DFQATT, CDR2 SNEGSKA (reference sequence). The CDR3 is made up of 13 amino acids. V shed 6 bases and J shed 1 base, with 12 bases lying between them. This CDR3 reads CSAAWGGNTEAFF. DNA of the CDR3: TGCAGTGCAGCATGGGGGGGGAACACTGAAGCTTTCTTT.

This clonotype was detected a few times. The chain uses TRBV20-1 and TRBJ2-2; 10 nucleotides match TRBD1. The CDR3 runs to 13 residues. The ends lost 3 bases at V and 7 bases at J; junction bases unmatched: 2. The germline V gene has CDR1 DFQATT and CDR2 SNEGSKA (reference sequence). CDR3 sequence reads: CSARTGGVGELFF. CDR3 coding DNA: TGCAGTGCTAGGACAGGGGGCGTCGGGGAGCTGTTTTTT.

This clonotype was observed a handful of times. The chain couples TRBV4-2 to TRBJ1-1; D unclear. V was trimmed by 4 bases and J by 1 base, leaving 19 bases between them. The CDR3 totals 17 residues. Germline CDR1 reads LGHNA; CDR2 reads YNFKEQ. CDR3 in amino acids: CASSRKESERRNTEAFF. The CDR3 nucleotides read TGTGCCAGCAGCCGCAAGGAAAGTGAAAGGAGGAACACTGAAGCTTTCTTT.

Here the CDR3 reads CASSLSLAGAGTDTQYF. DNA of the CDR3: TGTGCCAGCAGTTTATCCTTAGCGGGGGCCGGCACAGATACGCAGTATTTT. The chain couples TRBV12-3 or TRBV12-4 to TRBJ2-3; the match to TRBD2 covers 9 bases. The CDR3 is 17 residues long. Trimming took 2 bases from V and 1 from J; bases not matched to a gene: 7.

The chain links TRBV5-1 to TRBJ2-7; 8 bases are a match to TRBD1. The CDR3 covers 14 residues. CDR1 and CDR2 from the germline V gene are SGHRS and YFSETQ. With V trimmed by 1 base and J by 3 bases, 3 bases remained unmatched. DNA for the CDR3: TGCGCCAGCAGCTTGTTGGACAGGGACTACGAGCAGTACTTC. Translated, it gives CASSLLDRDYEQYF.

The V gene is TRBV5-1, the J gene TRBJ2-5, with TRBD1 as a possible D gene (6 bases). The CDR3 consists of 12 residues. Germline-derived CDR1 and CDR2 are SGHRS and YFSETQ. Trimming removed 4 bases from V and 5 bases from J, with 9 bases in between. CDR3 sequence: CASSAGQETQYF. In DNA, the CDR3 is TGCGCCAGCAGCGCCGGACAGGAGACCCAGTACTTC.

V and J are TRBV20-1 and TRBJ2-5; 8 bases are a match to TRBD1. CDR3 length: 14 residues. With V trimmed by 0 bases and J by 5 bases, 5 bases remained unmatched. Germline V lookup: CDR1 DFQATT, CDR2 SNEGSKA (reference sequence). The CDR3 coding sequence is TGCAGTGCTAGAGATCGCAGGGGGCGGGAGACCCAGTACTTC. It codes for CSARDRRGRETQYF.

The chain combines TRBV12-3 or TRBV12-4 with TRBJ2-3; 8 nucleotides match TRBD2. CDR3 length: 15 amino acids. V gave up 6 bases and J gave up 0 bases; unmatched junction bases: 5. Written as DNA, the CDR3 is TGTGCCAGCAGCAAACTAGCGGCTAGCACAGATACGCAGTATTTT. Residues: CASSKLAASTDTQYF.

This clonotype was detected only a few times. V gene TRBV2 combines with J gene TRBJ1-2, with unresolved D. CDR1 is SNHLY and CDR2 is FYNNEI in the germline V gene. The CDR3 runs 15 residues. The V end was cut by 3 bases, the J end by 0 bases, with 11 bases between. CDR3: CASSEWSSTNYGYTF. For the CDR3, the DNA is TGTGCCAGCAGTGAGTGGAGCTCGACTAACTATGGCTACACCTTC. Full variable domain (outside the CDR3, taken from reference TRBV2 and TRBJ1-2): EPEVTQTPSHQVTQMGQEVILRCVPISNHLYFYWYRQILGQKVEFLVSFYNNEISEKSEIFDDQFSVERPDGSNFTLKIRSTKLEDSAMYFCASSEWSSTNYGYTFGSGTRLTVV.

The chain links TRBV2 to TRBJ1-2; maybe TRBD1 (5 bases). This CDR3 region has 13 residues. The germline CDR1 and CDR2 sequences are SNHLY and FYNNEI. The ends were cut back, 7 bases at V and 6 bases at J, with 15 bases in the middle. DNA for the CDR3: TGTGCCAGCACTATCAGGGACTTGAATGGCTACACCTTC. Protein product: CASTIRDLNGYTF.

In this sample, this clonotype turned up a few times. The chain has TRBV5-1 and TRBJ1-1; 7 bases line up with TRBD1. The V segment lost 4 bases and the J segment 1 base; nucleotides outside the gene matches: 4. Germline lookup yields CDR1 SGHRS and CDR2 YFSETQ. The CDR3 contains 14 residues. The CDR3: CASSTDRANTEAFF. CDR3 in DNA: TGCGCCAGCAGCACCGACAGGGCGAACACTGAAGCTTTCTTT.

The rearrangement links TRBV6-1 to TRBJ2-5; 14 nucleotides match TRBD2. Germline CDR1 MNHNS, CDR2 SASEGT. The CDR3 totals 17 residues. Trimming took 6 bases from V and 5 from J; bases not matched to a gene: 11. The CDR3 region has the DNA TGTGCCAGCAGCGCTATCCCGGGACTAGCGGGAGTTGAGACCCAGTACTTC. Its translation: CASSAIPGLAGVETQYF.

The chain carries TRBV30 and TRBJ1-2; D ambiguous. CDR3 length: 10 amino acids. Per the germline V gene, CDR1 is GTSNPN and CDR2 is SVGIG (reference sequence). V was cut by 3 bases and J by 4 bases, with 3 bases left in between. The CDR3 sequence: CAWSSYGYTF. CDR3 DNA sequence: TGTGCCTGGAGCTCCTATGGCTACACCTTC. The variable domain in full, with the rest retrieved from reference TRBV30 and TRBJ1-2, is SQTIHQWPATLVQPVGSPLSLECTVEGTSNPNLYWYRQAAGRGLQLLFYSVGIGQISSEVPQNLSASRPQDRQFILSSKKLLLSDSGFYLCAWSSYGYTFGSGTRLTVV.

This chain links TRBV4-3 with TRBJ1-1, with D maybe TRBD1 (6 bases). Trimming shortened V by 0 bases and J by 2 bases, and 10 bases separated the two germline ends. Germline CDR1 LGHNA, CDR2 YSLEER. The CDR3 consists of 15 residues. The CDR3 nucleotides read TGCGCCAGCAGCCAAGAGGCCAGGGGAAACACTGAAGCTTTCTTT. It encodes CASSQEARGNTEAFF.

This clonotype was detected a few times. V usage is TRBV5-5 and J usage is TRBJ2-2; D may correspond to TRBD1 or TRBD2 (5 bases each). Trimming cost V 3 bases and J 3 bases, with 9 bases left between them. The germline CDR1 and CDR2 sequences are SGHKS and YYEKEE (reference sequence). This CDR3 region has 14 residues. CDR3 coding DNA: TGTGCCAGCAGCTCGGGACGGTACACCGGGGAGCTGTTTTTT. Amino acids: CASSSGRYTGELFF.

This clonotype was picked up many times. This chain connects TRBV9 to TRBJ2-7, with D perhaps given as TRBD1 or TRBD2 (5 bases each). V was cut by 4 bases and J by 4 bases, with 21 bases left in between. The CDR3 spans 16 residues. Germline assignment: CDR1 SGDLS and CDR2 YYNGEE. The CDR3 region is CASSPGTVPSPYEQYF. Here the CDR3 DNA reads TGTGCCAGCAGCCCTGGGACGGTCCCCAGTCCATACGAGCAGTACTTC.

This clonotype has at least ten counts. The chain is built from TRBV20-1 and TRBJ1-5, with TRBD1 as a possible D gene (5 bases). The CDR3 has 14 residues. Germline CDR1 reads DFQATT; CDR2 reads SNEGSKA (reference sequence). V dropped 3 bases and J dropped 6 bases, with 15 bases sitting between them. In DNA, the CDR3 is TGCAGTGCTAGCTTGGGGTTTGGGGGTCAGCCCCAGCATTTT. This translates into CSASLGFGGQPQHF.

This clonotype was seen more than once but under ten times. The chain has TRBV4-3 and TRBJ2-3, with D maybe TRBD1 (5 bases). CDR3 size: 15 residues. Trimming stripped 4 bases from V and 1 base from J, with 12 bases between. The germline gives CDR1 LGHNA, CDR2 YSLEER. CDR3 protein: CASSRAPRGTDTQYF. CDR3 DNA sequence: TGCGCCAGCAGCCGAGCCCCCAGGGGCACAGATACGCAGTATTTT.

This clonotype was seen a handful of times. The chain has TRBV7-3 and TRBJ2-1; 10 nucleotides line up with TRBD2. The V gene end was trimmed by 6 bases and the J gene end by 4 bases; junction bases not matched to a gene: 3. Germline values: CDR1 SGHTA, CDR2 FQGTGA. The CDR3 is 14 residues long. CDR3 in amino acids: CASSPAGGYNEQFF. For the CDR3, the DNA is TGTGCCAGCAGTCCAGCGGGAGGGTACAATGAGCAGTTCTTC.